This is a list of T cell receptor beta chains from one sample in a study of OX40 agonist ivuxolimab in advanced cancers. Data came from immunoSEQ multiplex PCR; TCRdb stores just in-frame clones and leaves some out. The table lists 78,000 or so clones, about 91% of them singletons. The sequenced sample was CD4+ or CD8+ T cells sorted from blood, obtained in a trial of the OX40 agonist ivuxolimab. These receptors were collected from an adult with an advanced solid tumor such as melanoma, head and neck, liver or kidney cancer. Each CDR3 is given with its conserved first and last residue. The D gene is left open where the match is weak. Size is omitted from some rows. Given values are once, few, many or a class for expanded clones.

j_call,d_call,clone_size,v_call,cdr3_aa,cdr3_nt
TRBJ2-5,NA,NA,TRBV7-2,CASSFQGGIGETQYF,TGTGCCAGCAGCTTCCAGGGGGGGATTGGAGAGACCCAGTACTTC
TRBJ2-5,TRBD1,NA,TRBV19,CASSIGRGRETQYF,TGTGCCAGTAGTATAGGCAGGGGGCGGGAGACCCAGTACTTC
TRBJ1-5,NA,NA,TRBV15,CATSRERELGQPQHF,TGTGCCACCAGCAGAGAGCGGGAGTTGGGTCAGCCCCAGCATTTT
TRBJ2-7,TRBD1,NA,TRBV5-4,CASSLEGQGFYEQYF,TGTGCCAGCAGCTTGGAAGGACAGGGATTCTACGAGCAGTACTTC
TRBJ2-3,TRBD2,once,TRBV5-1,CASSLVTSGGYTQYF,TGCGCCAGCAGCTTGGTGACTAGCGGGGGTTATACGCAGTATTTT
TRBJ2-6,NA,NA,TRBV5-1,CASSLDTSGANVLTF,TGCGCCAGCAGCCTAGATACCTCTGGGGCCAACGTCCTGACTTTC
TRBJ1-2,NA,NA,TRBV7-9,CASSLQTYGQYGYTF,TGTGCCAGCAGCCTACAAACATATGGACAGTATGGCTACACCTTC
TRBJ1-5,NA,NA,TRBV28,CASSSLQGTSNSNQPQHF,TGTGCCAGCAGTTCGCTTCAGGGTACCTCAAATAGCAATCAGCCCCAGCATTTT
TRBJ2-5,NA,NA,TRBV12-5,CATRGSEETQYF,TGTGCTACTAGGGGAAGCGAAGAGACCCAGTACTTC
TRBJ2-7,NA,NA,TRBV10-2,CASSLLSGGYEQYF,TGCGCCAGCAGTCTCCTTAGCGGAGGCTACGAGCAGTACTTC
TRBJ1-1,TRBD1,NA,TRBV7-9,CASSRGQGRTEAFF,TGTGCCAGCAGCCGGGGACAGGGTAGGACTGAAGCTTTCTTT
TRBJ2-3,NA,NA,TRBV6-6,CASSYRYSTDTQYF,TGTGCCAGCAGTTACCGGTATAGCACAGATACGCAGTATTTT
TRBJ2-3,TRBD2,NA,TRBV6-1,CASCGSSTDTQYF,TGTGCCAGCTGCGGGAGCTCCACAGATACGCAGTATTTT
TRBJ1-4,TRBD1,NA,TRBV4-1,CASSPTGASSEKLFF,TGCGCCAGCAGCCCCACAGGGGCTTCGAGTGAAAAACTGTTTTTT
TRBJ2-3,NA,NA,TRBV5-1,CASSLESTDTQYF,TGCGCCAGCAGCTTGGAGAGCACAGATACGCAGTATTTT
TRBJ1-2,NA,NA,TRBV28,CASTVGGHYGYTF,TGTGCCAGCACCGTAGGGGGGCACTATGGCTACACCTTC
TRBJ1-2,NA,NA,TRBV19,CASSYDRNYGYTF,TGTGCCAGTAGTTATGACAGAAACTATGGCTACACCTTC
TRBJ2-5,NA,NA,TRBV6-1,CASSEMPLSETQYF,TGTGCCAGCAGTGAAATGCCCTTATCAGAGACCCAGTACTTC
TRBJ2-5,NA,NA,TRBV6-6,CASTKVGARSETQYF,TGTGCCAGCACCAAGGTTGGGGCTAGGTCAGAGACCCAGTACTTC
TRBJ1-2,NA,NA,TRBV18,CASSPRSASNYGYTF,TGTGCCAGCTCTCCAAGATCAGCTTCTAACTATGGCTACACCTTC
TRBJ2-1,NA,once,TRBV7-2,CASSPPPGTGRGDEQFF,TGTGCCAGCAGCCCACCCCCCGGGACGGGGAGAGGGGATGAGCAGTTCTTC
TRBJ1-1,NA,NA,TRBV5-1,CASSLAAGVEAFF,TGCGCCAGCAGCTTGGCCGCAGGGGTTGAAGCTTTCTTT
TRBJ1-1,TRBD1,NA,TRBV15,CATSGGQGVRNTEAFF,TGTGCCACCAGCGGTGGACAGGGGGTAAGGAACACTGAAGCTTTCTTT
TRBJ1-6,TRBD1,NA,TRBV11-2,CASSTERGRTLHF,TGTGCCAGCAGCACAGAAAGGGGGCGAACCCTCCACTTT
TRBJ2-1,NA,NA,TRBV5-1,CASSPDPIYNEQFF,TGCGCCAGCAGCCCGGACCCTATTTACAATGAGCAGTTCTTC
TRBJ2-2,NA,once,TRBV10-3,CAISPSDSGELFF,TGTGCCATCAGCCCCTCTGACAGCGGGGAGCTGTTTTTT
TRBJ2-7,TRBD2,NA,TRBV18,CASSPPPSGRFNEQYF,TGTGCCAGCTCACCACCGCCTAGCGGGAGGTTCAACGAGCAGTACTTC
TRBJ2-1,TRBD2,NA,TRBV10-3,CAISESAGGKSYNEQFF,TGTGCCATCAGTGAGTCAGCGGGAGGTAAATCCTACAATGAGCAGTTCTTC
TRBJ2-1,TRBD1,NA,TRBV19,CASTPPGTGDNEQFF,TGTGCCAGTACCCCCCCCGGGACAGGGGACAATGAGCAGTTCTTC
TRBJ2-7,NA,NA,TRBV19,CASRRGTYPYEQYF,TGTGCCAGTAGAAGGGGGACGTATCCCTACGAGCAGTACTTC
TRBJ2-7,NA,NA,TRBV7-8,CASSQNLQGYVF,TGTGCCAGCAGCCAGAACCTACAGGGCTATGTCTTC
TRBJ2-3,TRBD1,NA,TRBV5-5,CASSFTGARFTDTQYF,TGTGCCAGCAGCTTTACAGGGGCTCGTTTCACAGATACGCAGTATTTT
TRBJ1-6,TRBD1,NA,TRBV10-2,CASSNPGDRGNSPLHF,TGCGCCAGCTCTAACCCCGGGGACAGGGGGAATTCACCCCTCCACTTT
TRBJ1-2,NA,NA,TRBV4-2,CASSQEGGYTF,TGTGCCAGCAGCCAAGAAGGTGGCTACACCTTC
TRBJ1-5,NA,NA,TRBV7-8,CASSLGAGGGQPQHF,TGTGCCAGCAGCTTAGGGGCCGGGGGAGGTCAGCCCCAGCATTTT
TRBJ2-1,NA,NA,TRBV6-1,CASSEESSAGFF,TGTGCCAGCAGTGAAGAGTCTAGCGCAGGGTTCTTC
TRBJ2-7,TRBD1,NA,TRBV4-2,CASSRGTGPSYEQYF,TGTGCCAGCAGCCGAGGGACAGGACCTTCCTACGAGCAGTACTTC
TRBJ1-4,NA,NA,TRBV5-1,CASSLGTGERVFF,TGCGCCAGCAGCCTTGGAACAGGCGAGAGGGTGTTTTTT
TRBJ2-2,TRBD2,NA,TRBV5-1,CASSRLSGLGNTGELFF,TGCGCCAGCAGCCGCCTATCGGGACTAGGAAACACCGGGGAGCTGTTTTTT
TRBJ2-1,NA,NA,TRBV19,CASRADNRGDEQFF,TGTGCCAGTAGAGCGGACAACCGCGGAGATGAGCAGTTCTTC
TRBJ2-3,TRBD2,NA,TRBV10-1,CASSDLAGPRNTQYF,TGCGCCAGCAGTGATCTAGCGGGCCCGAGGAATACGCAGTATTTT
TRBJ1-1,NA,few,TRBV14,CASSQDRGRAFF,TGTGCCAGCAGCCAAGACAGGGGACGGGCTTTCTTT
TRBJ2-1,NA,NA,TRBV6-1,CASSERQVREQFF,TGTGCCAGCAGTGAAAGGCAGGTACGAGAGCAGTTCTTC
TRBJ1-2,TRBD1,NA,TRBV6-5,CASSRGQGAIYGYTF,TGTGCCAGCAGTCGGGGACAGGGGGCCATTTATGGCTACACCTTC
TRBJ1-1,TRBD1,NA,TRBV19,CASSTQGGTEAFF,TGTGCCAGTAGTACACAGGGGGGCACTGAAGCTTTCTTT
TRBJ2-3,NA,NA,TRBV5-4,CASSFPAADTQYF,TGTGCCAGCAGCTTCCCAGCGGCAGATACGCAGTATTTT